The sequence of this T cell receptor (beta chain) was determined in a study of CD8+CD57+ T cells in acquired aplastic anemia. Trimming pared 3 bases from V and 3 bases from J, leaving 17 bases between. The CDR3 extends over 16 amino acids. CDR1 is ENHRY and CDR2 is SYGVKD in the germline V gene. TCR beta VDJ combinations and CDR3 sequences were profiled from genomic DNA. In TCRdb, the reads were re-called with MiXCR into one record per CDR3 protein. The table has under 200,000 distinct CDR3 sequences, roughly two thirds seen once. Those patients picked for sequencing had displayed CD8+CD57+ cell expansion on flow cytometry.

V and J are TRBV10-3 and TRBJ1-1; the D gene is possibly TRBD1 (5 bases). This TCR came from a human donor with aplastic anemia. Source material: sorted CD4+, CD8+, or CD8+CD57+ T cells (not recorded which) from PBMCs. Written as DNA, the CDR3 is TGTGCCATCAGTGACTACGCCATGGCGGGGGACACTGAAGCTTTCTTT. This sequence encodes CAISDYAMAGDTEAFF.